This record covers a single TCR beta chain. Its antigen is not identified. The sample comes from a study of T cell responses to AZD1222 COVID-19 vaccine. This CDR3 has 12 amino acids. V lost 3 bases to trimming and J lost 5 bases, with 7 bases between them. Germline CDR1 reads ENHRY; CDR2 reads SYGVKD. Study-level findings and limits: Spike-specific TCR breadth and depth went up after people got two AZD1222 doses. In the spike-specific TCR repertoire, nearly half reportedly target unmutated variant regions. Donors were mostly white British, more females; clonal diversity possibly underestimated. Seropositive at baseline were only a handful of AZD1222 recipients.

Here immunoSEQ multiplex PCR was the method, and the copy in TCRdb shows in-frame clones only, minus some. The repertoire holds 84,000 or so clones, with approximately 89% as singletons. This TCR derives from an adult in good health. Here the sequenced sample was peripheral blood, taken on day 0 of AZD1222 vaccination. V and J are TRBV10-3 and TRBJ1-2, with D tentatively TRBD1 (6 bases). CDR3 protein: CAISERGYGYTF. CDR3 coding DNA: TGTGCCATCAGTGAAAGGGGGTATGGCTACACCTTC.